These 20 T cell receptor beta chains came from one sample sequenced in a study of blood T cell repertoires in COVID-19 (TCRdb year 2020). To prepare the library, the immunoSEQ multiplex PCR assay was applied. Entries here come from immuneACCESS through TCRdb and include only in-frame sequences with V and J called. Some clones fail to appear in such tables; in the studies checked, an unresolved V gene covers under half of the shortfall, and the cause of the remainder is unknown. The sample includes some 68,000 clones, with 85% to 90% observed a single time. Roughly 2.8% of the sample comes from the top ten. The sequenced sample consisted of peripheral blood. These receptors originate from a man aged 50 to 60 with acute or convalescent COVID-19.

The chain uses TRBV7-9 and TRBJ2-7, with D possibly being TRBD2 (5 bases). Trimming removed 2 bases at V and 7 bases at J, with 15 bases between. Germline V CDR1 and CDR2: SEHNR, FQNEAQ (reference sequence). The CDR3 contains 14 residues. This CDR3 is CASSLTRAPGEQYF. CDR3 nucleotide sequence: TGTGCCAGCAGCTTAACCCGGGCTCCGGGGGAGCAGTACTTC.

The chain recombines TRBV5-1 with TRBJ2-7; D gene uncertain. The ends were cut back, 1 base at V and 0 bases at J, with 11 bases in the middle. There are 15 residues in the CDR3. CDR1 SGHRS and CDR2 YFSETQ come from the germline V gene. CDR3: CASSLSPGSSYEQYV. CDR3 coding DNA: TGCGCCAGCAGCTTGTCGCCGGGTAGCTCCTACGAGCAGTACGTC.

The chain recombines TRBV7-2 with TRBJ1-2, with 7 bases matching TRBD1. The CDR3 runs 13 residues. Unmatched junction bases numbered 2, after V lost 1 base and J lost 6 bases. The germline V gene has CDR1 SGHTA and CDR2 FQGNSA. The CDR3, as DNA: TGTGCCAGCAGCTTAGGGGGACAGAATGGCTACACCTTC. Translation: CASSLGGQNGYTF.

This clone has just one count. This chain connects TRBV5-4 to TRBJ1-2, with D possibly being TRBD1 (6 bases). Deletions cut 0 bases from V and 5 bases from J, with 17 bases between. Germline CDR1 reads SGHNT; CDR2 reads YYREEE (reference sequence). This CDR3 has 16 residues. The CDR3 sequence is CASSLGPRTDVYGYTF. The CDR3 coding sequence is TGTGCCAGCAGCTTGGGGCCCCGGACAGACGTATATGGCTACACCTTC.

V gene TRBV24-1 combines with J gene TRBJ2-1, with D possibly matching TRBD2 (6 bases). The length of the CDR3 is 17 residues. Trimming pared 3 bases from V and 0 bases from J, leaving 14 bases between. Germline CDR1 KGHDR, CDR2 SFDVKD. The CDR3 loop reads CATSDPGLGSSYNEQFF. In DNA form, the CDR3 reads TGTGCCACCAGTGATCCGGGACTGGGAAGCTCCTACAATGAGCAGTTCTTC.

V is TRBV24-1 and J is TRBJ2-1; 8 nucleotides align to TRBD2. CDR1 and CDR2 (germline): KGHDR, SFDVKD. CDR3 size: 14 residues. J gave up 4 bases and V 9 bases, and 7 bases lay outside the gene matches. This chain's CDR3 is CATHSGSDYNEQFF. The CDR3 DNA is TGTGCCACCCACAGCGGGAGCGATTACAATGAGCAGTTCTTC.

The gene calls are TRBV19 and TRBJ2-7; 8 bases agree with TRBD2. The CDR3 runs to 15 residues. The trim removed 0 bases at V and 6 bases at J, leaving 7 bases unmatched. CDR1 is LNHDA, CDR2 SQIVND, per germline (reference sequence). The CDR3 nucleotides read TGTGCCAGTAGTATAGATGGGGCGGGAGGTGGCGAGCAGTACGTC. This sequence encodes CASSIDGAGGGEQYV.

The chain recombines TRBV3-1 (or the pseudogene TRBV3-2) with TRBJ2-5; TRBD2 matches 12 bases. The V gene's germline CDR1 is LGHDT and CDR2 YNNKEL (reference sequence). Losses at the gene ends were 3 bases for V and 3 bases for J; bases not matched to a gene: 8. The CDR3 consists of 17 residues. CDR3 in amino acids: CASSHKTSGRYKETQYF. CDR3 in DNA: TGTGCCAGCAGCCATAAGACTAGCGGGAGATACAAAGAGACCCAGTACTTC.

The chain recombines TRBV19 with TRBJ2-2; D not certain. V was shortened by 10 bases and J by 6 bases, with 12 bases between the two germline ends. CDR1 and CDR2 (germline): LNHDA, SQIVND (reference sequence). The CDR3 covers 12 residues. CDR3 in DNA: TGTGCCACTAGGAGTGGTTCCGGGGAGCTGTTTTTT. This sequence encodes CATRSGSGELFF.

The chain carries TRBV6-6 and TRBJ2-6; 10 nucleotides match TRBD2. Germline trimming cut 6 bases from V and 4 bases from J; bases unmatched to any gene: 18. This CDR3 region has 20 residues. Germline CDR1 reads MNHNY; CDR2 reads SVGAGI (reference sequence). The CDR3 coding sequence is TGTGCCAGCAGCCTCTCACCTCATACTAGCGGGATTGAAGGGGCCAACGTCCTGACTTTC. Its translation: CASSLSPHTSGIEGANVLTF.

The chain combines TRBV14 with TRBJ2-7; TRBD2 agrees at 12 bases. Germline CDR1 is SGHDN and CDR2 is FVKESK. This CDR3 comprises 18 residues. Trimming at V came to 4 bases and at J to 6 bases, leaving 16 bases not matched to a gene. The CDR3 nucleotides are TGTGCCAGCAGCCCACACCCCCAGGCTAGCGGGAGGGCCTTCGAGCAGTACTTC. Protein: CASSPHPQASGRAFEQYF.

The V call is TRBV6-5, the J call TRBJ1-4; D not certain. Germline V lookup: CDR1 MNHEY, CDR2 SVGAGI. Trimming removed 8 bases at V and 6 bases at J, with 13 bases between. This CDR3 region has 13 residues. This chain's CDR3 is CASQRTNYEKLFF. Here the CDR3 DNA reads TGTGCCAGCCAACGAACAAATTATGAAAAACTGTTTTTT.

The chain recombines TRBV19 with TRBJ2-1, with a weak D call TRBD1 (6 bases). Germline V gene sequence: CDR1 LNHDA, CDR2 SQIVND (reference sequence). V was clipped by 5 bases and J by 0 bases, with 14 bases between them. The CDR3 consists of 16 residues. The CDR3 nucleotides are TGTGCCAGTAGTTCTAATCCCAGGGGCTCCTACAATGAGCAGTTCTTC. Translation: CASSSNPRGSYNEQFF.

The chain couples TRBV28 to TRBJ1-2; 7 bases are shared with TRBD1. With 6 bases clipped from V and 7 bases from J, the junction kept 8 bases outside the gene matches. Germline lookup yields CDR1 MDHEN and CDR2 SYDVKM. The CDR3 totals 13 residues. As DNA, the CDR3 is TGTGCCAGCAGCTCGACAGGGCGCGGTGGCTACACCTTC. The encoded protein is CASSSTGRGGYTF.

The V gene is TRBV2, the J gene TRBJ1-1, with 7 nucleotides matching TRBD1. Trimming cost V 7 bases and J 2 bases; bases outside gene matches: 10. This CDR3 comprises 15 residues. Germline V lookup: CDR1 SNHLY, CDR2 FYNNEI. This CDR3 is CASTNRGGINTEAFF. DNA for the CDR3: TGTGCCAGCACTAACAGGGGAGGTATCAACACTGAAGCTTTCTTT.

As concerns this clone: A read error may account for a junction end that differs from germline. The CDR3: CSVEGRGVELFF. The CDR3 DNA reads TGCAGCGTCGAAGGCAGGGGTGTGGAGCTGTTTTTT. This chain uses TRBV29-1 with TRBJ2-2; maybe TRBD1 (6 bases). Germline V gene sequence: CDR1 SQVTM, CDR2 ANQGSEA. The CDR3 runs to 12 residues.

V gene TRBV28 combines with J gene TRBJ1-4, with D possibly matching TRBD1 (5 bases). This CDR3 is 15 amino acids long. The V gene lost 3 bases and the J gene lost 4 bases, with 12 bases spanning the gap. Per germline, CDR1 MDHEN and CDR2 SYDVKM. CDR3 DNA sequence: TGTGCCAGCAGTTTGGTCGGGGGGTTTAATGAAAAACTGTTTTTT. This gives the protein CASSLVGGFNEKLFF.

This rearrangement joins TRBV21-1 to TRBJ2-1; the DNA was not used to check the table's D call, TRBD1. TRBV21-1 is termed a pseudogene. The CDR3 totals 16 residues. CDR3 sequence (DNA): TGTGCCAGCAGCAAAGTCCCTAGGCAGGGGCACTTTGAGCAGTTCTTC. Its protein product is CASSKVPRQGHFEQFF.

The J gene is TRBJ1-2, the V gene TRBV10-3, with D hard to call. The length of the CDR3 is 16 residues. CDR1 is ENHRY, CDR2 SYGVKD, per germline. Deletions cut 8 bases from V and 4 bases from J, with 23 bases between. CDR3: CAIRTPTTGSGYGYTF. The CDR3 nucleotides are TGTGCCATCCGCACGCCGACCACCGGATCGGGCTATGGCTACACCTTC.

The CDR3 spells CASSRLSGNTIYF. The DNA for the CDR3 is TGTGCCAGCAGCCGACTCTCTGGAAACACCATATATTTT. The J gene is TRBJ1-3, the V gene TRBV11-2, with D unclear. Trimming pared 5 bases from V and 0 bases from J, leaving 5 bases between. The V gene's germline CDR1 is SGHAT and CDR2 FQNNGV. CDR3 length equals 13 residues.